The 18 T cell receptor beta chains below were found in one sample sequenced in a study of vaccination and CD4 T cells after COVID-19. Treatment defined: roughly 10-day PBMC culture with coronavirus spike peptide pools or control peptides (ViraFEST assay). These TCRs are of unknown antigen specificity. Sequencing of cultured CD4+ T cell DNA used the Oncomine TCR Beta short-read assay. TCRdb redid the calling of the PCR reads with MiXCR, one entry per CDR3 protein. Of almost 20,000 distinct CDR3 sequences detected, approximately 80% appear once; the ten largest clones hold 15% to 20%. Sequenced material: CD4+ T cells from blood, cultured in vitro, taken after SARS-CoV-2 vaccination. The receptors were gathered from a human donor who received a COVID-19 vaccine.

Regarding this clonotype: A clone one base away is much larger, so this may be a read error. This chain connects TRBV5-1 to TRBJ1-3; D remains ambiguous. CDR3 length: 15 amino acids. CDR1 and CDR2 (germline): SGHRS, YFSETQ. V gave up 0 bases and J gave up 0 bases, with 7 bases separating them. For the CDR3, the DNA is TGCGCCAGCAGCTTGGTTGTGACCTCTGGAAACACCATATATTTT. As protein: CASSLVVTSGNTIYF.

The rearrangement joins TRBV6-1 to TRBJ1-6, with 9 bases matching TRBD1. The V segment lost 5 bases and the J segment 3 bases; nucleotides outside the gene matches: 11. This CDR3 region has 18 residues. The germline V gene encodes CDR1 MNHNS and CDR2 SASEGT. Here the CDR3 reads CASSKSLGQGSYNSPLHF. The CDR3 DNA follows: TGTGCCAGCAGTAAAAGCCTAGGACAGGGGAGCTATAATTCACCCCTCCACTTT.

The chain has TRBV11-2 and TRBJ2-5; 10 nucleotides match TRBD1. Germline lookup yields CDR1 SGHAT and CDR2 FQNNGV. J was trimmed by 2 bases and V by 6 bases; bases with no gene match: 6. There are 15 residues in the CDR3. For the CDR3, the DNA is TGTGCCAGCAGTCAAGGGACAGGGGTGCAAGAGACCCAGTACTTC. This sequence encodes CASSQGTGVQETQYF. The whole variable domain, remainder taken from reference TRBV11-2 and TRBJ2-5, is EAGVAQSPRYKIIEKRQSVAFWCNPISGHATLYWYQQILGQGPKLLIQFQNNGVVDDSQLPKDRFSAERLKGVDSTLKIQPAKLEDSAVYLCASSQGTGVQETQYFGPGTRLLVL.

There are a few counts of this clonotype. The rearrangement links TRBV7-8 to TRBJ1-5; 10 bases agree with TRBD1. J lost 3 bases, V lost 5 bases, and 4 bases had no gene match. The CDR3 covers 15 residues. CDR1 is SGHVS and CDR2 is FQNEAQ in the germline V gene. CDR3 residues: CASSIDRGHNQPQHF. In nucleotides, the CDR3 is TGTGCCAGCAGCATCGACAGGGGGCACAATCAGCCCCAGCATTTT.

The chain is built from TRBV7-9 and TRBJ1-2, with D maybe TRBD1 (5 bases). The V end lost 3 bases, the J end lost 6 bases, and 11 bases lay between the germline ends. Germline CDR1 reads SEHNR; CDR2 reads FQNEAQ (reference sequence). The CDR3 loop spans 13 amino acids. The CDR3 coding sequence is TGTGCCAGCAGCTTCGGGGACGGAGATGGCTACACCTTC. The encoded protein is CASSFGDGDGYTF.

This chain uses TRBV6-1 with TRBJ2-5, with D possibly being TRBD1 (7 bases). The ends were cut back, 0 bases at V and 1 base at J, with 12 bases in the middle. CDR3 size: 16 residues. From germline, CDR1 is MNHNS and CDR2 SASEGT. The CDR3 is CASSEAGGTVQETQYF. In DNA form, the CDR3 reads TGTGCCAGCAGTGAAGCGGGCGGGACAGTCCAAGAGACCCAGTACTTC.

The chain carries TRBV21-1 and TRBJ1-2; TRBD1 was called by the table and not checked on the DNA. TRBV21-1 is reported as a pseudogene. CDR3 length equals 12 residues. CDR3 nucleotides: TGTGCCAGCAGCCAGGGTAACTATGGCTACACCTTC. Residues: CASSQGNYGYTF.

The chain couples TRBV2 to TRBJ2-4; tentative D call: TRBD1 (5 bases). Deletions cut 8 bases from V and 6 bases from J, with 26 bases between. The V gene's germline CDR1 is SNHLY and CDR2 FYNNEI. This CDR3 contains 17 residues. The DNA of the CDR3 is TGTGCCAGCCGATTGGGCCGGGCCCTCCGAAGGGGAAACATTCAGTACTTC. Protein: CASRLGRALRRGNIQYF.

The chain couples TRBV28 to TRBJ1-5; 9 bases line up with TRBD1. Trimming at V came to 4 bases and at J to 6 bases, leaving 10 bases not matched to a gene. Germline V gene data show CDR1 as MDHEN and CDR2 as SYDVKM. This CDR3 has 16 amino acids. The CDR3 DNA reads as TGTGCCAGCAGTTCCCCAACAGGGGGCTTCGGTCAGCCCCAGCATTTT. It translates to CASSSPTGGFGQPQHF.

This clonotype was picked up one time. The gene calls are TRBV6-5 and TRBJ2-1; a weak D match, TRBD1 (6 bases). This CDR3 has 19 amino acids. From germline, CDR1 is MNHEY and CDR2 SVGAGI. The V end was cut by 2 bases, the J end by 4 bases, with 24 bases between. The CDR3 loop reads CASSYPSRRGRTAYNEQFF. The DNA for the CDR3 is TGTGCCAGCAGTTACCCTTCCCGACGGGGAAGGACAGCGTACAATGAGCAGTTCTTC.

The rearrangement links TRBV5-1 to TRBJ2-7; D is unresolved. V lost 5 bases, J lost 2 bases, and 17 bases lay in between. This CDR3 comprises 15 residues. The germline CDR1 and CDR2 sequences are SGHRS and YFSETQ. The DNA for the CDR3 is TGCGCCAGCAGTCTGGGCAACAGCTATCCCTACGAGCAGTACTTC. Translating gives CASSLGNSYPYEQYF.

The chain employs TRBV12-3 or TRBV12-4 and TRBJ1-2, with no clear D. This CDR3 is 15 amino acids long. V gave up 3 bases and J gave up 1 base, with 12 bases separating them. The DNA of the CDR3 is TGTGCCAGCAGTTTCGCCAGGAGCCTTAACTATGGCTACACCTTC. It encodes CASSFARSLNYGYTF.

The V call is TRBV5-8, the J call TRBJ2-5; D may be TRBD2 (7 bases). The CDR3 totals 14 residues. Trimming took off 0 bases at V and 4 bases at J, with 10 bases between the two ends. Germline V gene sequence: CDR1 SGHTS, CDR2 YDEGEE. CDR3 region: CASSLDREGETQYF. Here the CDR3 DNA reads TGTGCCAGCAGCTTGGACAGGGAGGGAGAGACCCAGTACTTC.

This rearrangement joins TRBV24-1 to TRBJ1-2, with TRBD1 as a possible D gene (6 bases). Per the germline V gene, CDR1 is KGHDR and CDR2 is SFDVKD. The germline V and J ends were trimmed by 0 bases and 4 bases, with 11 bases remaining between them. The CDR3 length is 15 residues. The CDR3 bases are TGTGCCACCAGTGATTTGCAAGGGGGGACCTATGGCTACACCTTC. It encodes CATSDLQGGTYGYTF.

This clonotype was detected only once. One end of the junction does not line up with germline, which may come from a read error. The rearrangement links TRBV30 to TRBJ1-1; the D gene is possibly TRBD1 (6 bases). CDR1 is GTSNPN, CDR2 SVGIG, per germline (reference sequence). The CDR3 has 14 amino acids. CDR3 residues: CARSRGQTYTEAFF. Written as DNA, the CDR3 is TGTGCCCGGAGCCGAGGACAGACTTACACTGAAGCTTTCTTT.

This chain joins TRBV29-1 and TRBJ1-2, with D possibly matching TRBD1 (6 bases). CDR3 length equals 13 residues. The germline V gene encodes CDR1 SQVTM and CDR2 ANQGSEA. V shed 0 bases and J shed 5 bases, with 10 bases lying between them. CDR3 region: CSVEEGGGYGYTF. The CDR3 nucleotides are TGCAGCGTTGAAGAAGGGGGGGGGTATGGCTACACCTTC. Supplemented by reference TRBV29-1 and TRBJ1-2, the full variable domain reads SAVISQKPSRDICQRGTSLTIQCQVDSQVTMMFWYRQQPGQSLTLIATANQGSEATYESGFVIDKFPISRPNLTFSTLTVSNMSPEDSSIYLCSVEEGGGYGYTFGSGTRLTVV.

The rearrangement joins TRBV6-5 to TRBJ1-2; D ambiguous. CDR1 is MNHEY and CDR2 is SVGAGI in the germline V gene. Trimming cost V 4 bases and J 4 bases, with 10 bases left between them. The CDR3 is 13 residues long. DNA for the CDR3: TGTGCCAGCAGTTCACAACGGGGCTATGGCTACACCTTC. This sequence encodes CASSSQRGYGYTF.

In this sample, this clonotype is medium-sized. The CDR3 DNA follows: TGTGCCACCAGCGACTTCGGGACAAATTCCTACAATGAGCAGTTCTTC. It yields the protein CATSDFGTNSYNEQFF. The chain uses TRBV27 and TRBJ2-1; possible D gene TRBD1, 6 bases. V shed 10 bases and J shed 1 base, with 20 bases lying between them. CDR1 MNHEY and CDR2 SMNVEV come from the germline V gene (reference sequence). This CDR3 comprises 16 residues.